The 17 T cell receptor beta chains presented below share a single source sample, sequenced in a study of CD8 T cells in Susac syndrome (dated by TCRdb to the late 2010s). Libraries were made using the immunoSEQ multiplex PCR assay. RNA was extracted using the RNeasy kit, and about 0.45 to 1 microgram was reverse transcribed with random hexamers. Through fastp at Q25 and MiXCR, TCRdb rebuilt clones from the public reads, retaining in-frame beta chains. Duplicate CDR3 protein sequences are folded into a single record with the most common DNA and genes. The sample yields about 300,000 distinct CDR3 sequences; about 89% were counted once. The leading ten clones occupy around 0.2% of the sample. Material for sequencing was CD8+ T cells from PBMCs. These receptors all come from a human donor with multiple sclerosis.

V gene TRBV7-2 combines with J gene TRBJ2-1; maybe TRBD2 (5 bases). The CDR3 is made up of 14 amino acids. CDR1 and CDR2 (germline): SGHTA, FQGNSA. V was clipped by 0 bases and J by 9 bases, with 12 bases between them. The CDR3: CASSLALGESEQFF. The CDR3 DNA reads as TGTGCCAGCAGCTTAGCGCTTGGGGAGAGTGAGCAGTTCTTC. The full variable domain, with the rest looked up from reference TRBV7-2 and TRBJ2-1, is GAGVSQSPSNKVTEKGKDVELRCDPISGHTALYWYRQSLGQGLEFLIYFQGNSAPDKSGLPSDRFSAERTGGSVSTLTIQRTQQEDSAVYLCASSLALGESEQFFGPGTRLTVL.

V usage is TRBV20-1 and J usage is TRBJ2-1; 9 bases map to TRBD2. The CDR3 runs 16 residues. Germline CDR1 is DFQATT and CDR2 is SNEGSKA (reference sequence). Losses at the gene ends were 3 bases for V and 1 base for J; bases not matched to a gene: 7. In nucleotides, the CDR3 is TGCAGTGCTAGCCCCCTAGCGGGGTCATCCTACAATGAGCAGTTCTTC. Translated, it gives CSASPLAGSSYNEQFF.

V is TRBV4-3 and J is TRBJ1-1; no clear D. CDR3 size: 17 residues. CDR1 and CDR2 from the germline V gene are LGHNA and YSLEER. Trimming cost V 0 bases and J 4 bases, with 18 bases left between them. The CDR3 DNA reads TGCGCCAGCAGCCAAGATGGAGGCCTGGAACGGGGCACTGAAGCTTTCTTT. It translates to CASSQDGGLERGTEAFF.

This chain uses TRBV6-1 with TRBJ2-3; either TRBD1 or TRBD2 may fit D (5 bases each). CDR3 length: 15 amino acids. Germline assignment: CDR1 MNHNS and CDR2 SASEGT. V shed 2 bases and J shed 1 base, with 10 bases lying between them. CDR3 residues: CASSEMRGRTDTQYF. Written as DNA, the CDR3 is TGTGCCAGCAGTGAAATGAGGGGACGCACAGATACGCAGTATTTT.

The CDR3 DNA is TGCAGCGTTGACGTGAATAGCGGGGGGAATGAGCAGTTCTTC. This sequence encodes CSVDVNSGGNEQFF. The chain uses TRBV29-1 and TRBJ2-1, with 10 nucleotides matching TRBD2. The CDR3 is made up of 14 amino acids. J was trimmed by 7 bases and V by 3 bases; bases with no gene match: 6. The germline V gene has CDR1 SQVTM and CDR2 ANQGSEA.

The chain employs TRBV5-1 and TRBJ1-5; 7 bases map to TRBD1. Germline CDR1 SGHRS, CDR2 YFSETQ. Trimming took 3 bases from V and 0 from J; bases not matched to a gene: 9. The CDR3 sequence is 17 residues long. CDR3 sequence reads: CASSSGAGQISNQPQHF. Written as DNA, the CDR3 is TGCGCCAGCAGCTCCGGGGCGGGACAGATTAGCAATCAGCCCCAGCATTTT.

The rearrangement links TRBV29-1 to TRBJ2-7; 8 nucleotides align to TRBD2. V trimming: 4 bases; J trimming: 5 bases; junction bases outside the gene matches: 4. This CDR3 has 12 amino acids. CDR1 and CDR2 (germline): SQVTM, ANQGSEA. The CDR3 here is CSVALAGHEQYF. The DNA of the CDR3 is TGCAGCGTTGCCCTAGCGGGCCACGAGCAGTACTTC.

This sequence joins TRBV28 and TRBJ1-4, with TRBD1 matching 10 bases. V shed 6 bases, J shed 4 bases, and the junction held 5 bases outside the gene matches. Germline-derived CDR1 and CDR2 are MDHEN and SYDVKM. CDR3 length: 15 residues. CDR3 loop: CASSNDRGHNEKLFF. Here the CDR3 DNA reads TGTGCCAGCAGCAACGACAGGGGGCATAATGAAAAACTGTTTTTT. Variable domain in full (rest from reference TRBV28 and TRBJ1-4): DVKVTQSSRYLVKRTGEKVFLECVQDMDHENMFWYRQDPGLGLRLIYFSYDVKMKEKGDIPEGYSVSREKKERFSLILESASTNQTSMYLCASSNDRGHNEKLFFGSGTQLSVL.

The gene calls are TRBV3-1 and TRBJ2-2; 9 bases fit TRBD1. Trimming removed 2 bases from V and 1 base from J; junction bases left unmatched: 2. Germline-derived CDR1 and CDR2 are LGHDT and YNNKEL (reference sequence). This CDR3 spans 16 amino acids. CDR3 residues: CASSQTGGVNTGELFF. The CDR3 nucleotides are TGTGCCAGCAGCCAAACAGGGGGCGTGAACACCGGGGAGCTGTTTTTT.

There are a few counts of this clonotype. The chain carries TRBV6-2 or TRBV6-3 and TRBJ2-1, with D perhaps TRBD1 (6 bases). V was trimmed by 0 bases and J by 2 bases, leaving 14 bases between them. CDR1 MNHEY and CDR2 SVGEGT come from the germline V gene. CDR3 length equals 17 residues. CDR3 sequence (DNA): TGTGCCAGCAGTTACTCGAGGACAGCGGCCGCCTACAATGAGCAGTTCTTC. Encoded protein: CASSYSRTAAAYNEQFF.

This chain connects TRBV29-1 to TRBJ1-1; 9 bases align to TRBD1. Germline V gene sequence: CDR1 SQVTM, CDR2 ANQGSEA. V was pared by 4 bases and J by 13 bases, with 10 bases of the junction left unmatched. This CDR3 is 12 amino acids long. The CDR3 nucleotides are TGCAGCGTTGCGAGCACAGGGGGCGAGGTTTTCTTT. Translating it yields CSVASTGGEVFF.

CDR3 in amino acids: CSVGGTGLGAWGYTF. Here the CDR3 DNA reads TGCAGCGTTGGTGGTACAGGGTTGGGAGCATGGGGCTACACCTTC. This chain joins TRBV29-1 and TRBJ1-2; maybe TRBD1 (6 bases). Trimming took off 4 bases at V and 8 bases at J, with 23 bases between the two ends. The CDR3 has 15 residues. The germline V gene has CDR1 SQVTM and CDR2 ANQGSEA.

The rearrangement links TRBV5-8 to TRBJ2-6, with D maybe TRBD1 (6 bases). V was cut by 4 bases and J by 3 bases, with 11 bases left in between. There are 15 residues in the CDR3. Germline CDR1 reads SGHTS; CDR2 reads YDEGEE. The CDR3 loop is CASSEQGIGANVLTF. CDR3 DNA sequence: TGTGCCAGCAGCGAACAGGGAATTGGGGCCAACGTCCTGACTTTC.

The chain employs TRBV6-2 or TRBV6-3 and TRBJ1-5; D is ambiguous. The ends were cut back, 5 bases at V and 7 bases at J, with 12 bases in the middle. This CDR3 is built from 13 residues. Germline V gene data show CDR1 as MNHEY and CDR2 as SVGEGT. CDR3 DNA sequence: TGTGCCAGCAGTCAGTCTTCGGGGCAGCCCCAGCATTTT. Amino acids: CASSQSSGQPQHF.

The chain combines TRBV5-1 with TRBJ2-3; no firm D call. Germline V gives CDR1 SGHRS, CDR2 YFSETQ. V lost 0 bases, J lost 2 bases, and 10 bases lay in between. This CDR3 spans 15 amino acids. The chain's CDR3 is CASSLVGLHTDTQYF. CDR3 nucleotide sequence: TGCGCCAGCAGCTTGGTGGGTCTCCACACAGATACGCAGTATTTT.

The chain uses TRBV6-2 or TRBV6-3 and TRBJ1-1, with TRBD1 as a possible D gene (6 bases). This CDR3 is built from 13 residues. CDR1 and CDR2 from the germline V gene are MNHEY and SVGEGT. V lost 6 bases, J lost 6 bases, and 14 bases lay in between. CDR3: CASRTGFGAEAFF. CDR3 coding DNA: TGTGCCAGCAGAACAGGGTTTGGTGCTGAAGCTTTCTTT.

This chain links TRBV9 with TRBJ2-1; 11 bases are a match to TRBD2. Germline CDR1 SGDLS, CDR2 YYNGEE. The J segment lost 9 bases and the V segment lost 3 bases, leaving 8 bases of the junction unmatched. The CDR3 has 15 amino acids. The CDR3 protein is CASSAGLAVSFEQFF. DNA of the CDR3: TGTGCCAGCAGCGCGGGACTAGCGGTTTCTTTTGAGCAGTTCTTC.